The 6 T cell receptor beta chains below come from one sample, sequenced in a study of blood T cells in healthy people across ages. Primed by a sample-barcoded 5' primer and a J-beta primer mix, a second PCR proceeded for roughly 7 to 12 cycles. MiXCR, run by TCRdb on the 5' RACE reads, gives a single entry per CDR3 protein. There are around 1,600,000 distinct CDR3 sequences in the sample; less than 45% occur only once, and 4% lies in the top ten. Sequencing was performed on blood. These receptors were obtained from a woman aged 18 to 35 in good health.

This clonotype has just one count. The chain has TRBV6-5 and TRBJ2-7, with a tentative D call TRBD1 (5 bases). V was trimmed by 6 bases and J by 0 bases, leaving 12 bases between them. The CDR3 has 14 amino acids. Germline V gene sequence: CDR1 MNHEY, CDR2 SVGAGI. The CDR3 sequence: CASRGTGTSYEQYF. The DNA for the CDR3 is TGTGCCAGCAGAGGAACAGGAACCTCCTACGAGCAGTACTTC.

CDR3 amino acids: CASSRGQKNQPQHF. The CDR3 coding sequence is TGTGCCAGCAGCAGGGGACAGAAAAATCAGCCCCAGCATTTT. The rearrangement joins TRBV27 to TRBJ1-5, with 7 bases that match TRBD1. Trimming took 6 bases from V and 4 from J; bases not matched to a gene: 6. This CDR3 spans 14 amino acids. Germline CDR1 and CDR2: MNHEY and SMNVEV (reference sequence).

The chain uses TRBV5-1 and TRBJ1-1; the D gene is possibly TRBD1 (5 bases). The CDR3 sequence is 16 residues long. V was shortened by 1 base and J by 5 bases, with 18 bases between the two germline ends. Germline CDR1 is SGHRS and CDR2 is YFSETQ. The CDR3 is CASSLRRGPSTTEAFF. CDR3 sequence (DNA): TGCGCCAGCAGCTTGAGGAGGGGCCCCAGCACTACTGAAGCTTTCTTT.

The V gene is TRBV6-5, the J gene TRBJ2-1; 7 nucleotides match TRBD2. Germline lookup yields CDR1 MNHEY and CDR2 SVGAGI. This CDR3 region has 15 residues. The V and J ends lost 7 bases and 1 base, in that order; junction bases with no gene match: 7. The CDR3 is CASTYGGLSYNEQFF. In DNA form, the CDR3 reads TGTGCCAGCACCTACGGGGGGTTGTCCTACAATGAGCAGTTCTTC.

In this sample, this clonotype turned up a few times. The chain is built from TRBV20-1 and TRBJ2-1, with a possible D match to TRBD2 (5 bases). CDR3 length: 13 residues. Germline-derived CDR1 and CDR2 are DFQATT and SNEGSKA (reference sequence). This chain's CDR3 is CSSQADSYNEQFF. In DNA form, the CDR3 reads TGCAGCTCCCAAGCGGACTCCTACAATGAGCAGTTCTTC.

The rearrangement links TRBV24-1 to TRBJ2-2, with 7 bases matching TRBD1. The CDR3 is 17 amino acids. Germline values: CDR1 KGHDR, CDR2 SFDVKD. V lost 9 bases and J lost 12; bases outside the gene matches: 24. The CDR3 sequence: CATSPVRDRPSLMKLFF. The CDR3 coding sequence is TGTGCCACCTCCCCGGTACGGGACAGACCCTCCTTAATGAAGCTGTTTTTT.